This is a list of T cell receptor beta chains from one sample in a study of early T cells in non-severe SARS-CoV-2 infection. MiXCR, run by TCRdb on the 5' RACE reads, gives a single entry per CDR3 protein. The sample has around 56,000 distinct CDR3 sequences, about 7.7% seen once. The starting material was whole blood, obtained at baseline. The source is an adult who was a healthcare worker with PCR-confirmed SARS-CoV-2 infection or an uninfected control (not recorded which). CDR3s include the opening cysteine and the closing phenylalanine or tryptophan. The order of the fields is V gene, CDR3 length, clone size, D gene, J gene, CDR3 protein, CDR3 DNA. A D gene is named only where the DNA matches it firmly. Rows give clone size only sometimes, using once, few, many, or a class for an expanded clone.

>TRBV20-1|14|.|.|TRBJ2-7
CSARDPGTEYEQYF
TGCAGTGCTAGAGACCCAGGGACTGAGTACGAGCAGTACTTC
>TRBV25-1|18|.|.|TRBJ2-5
CASSETTGSLTPQETQYF
TGTGCCAGCAGTGAAACCACAGGCTCCCTAACCCCCCAAGAGACCCAGTACTTC
>TRBV6-6|14|few|.|TRBJ1-5
CASRFRDTNQPQHF
TGTGCCAGCAGGTTCAGGGATACCAATCAGCCCCAGCATTTT
>TRBV20-1|10|few|.|TRBJ2-7
CSASDYEQYF
TGCAGTGCTAGCGATTACGAGCAGTACTTC
>TRBV18|16|.|TRBD1|TRBJ2-7
CASSPSVRGSVNEQYF
TGTGCCAGCTCACCCTCGGTCAGGGGGTCTGTGAACGAGCAGTACTTC
>TRBV29-1|14|many|.|TRBJ1-5
CSVGLGAGNQPQHF
TGCAGCGTCGGGCTGGGGGCCGGCAATCAGCCCCAGCATTTT
>TRBV12-3/TRBV12-4|14|few|TRBD1|TRBJ2-2
CASSRTGDTGELFF
TGTGCCAGCAGTCGAACAGGGGACACCGGGGAGCTGTTTTTT
>TRBV7-9|14|few|.|TRBJ1-1
CASSLRTLGTEAFF
TGTGCCAGCAGCTTAAGGACACTGGGCACTGAAGCTTTCTTT
>TRBV6-5|14|few|TRBD1|TRBJ2-2
CASSKTGRAGELFF
TGTGCCAGCAGTAAGACAGGGCGGGCCGGGGAGCTGTTTTTT
>TRBV6-6|15|few|TRBD2|TRBJ2-7
CASKPTSGNNYEQYF
TGTGCCAGTAAGCCGACTAGCGGTAATAACTACGAGCAGTACTTC
>TRBV7-8|15|few|TRBD2|TRBJ2-7
CASSLVAGDYYEQYF
TGTGCCAGCAGCTTAGTTGCGGGAGACTACTACGAGCAGTACTTC
>TRBV28|15|few|TRBD1|TRBJ2-7
CASSSRTGGGYEQYF
TGTGCCAGCAGTTCACGGACAGGGGGCGGCTACGAGCAGTACTTC
>TRBV28|16|.|TRBD1|TRBJ1-2
CASSFGTGHTGQGYTF
TGTGCCAGCAGTTTCGGGACAGGACATACAGGACAGGGCTACACCTTC
>TRBV30|14|many|.|TRBJ2-3
CAWSVSGYTDTQYF
TGTGCCTGGAGTGTGTCCGGATACACAGATACGCAGTATTTT
>TRBV11-2|12|.|.|TRBJ2-7
CASSLSPSEQYF
TGTGCCAGCAGCTTATCTCCATCCGAGCAGTACTTC
>TRBV7-3|16|many|.|TRBJ2-1
CASSLNGLGTNNEQFF
TGTGCCAGCAGCTTGAACGGACTGGGCACTAACAATGAGCAGTTCTTC
>TRBV28|14|many|TRBD1|TRBJ1-4
CASSLGGGHEKLFF
TGTGCCAGCAGTTTGGGAGGGGGCCATGAAAAACTGTTTTTT
>TRBV20-1|15|many|TRBD2|TRBJ2-5
CSAPNAGGPGETQYF
TGCAGTGCTCCCAACGCGGGAGGGCCAGGAGAGACCCAGTACTTC
>TRBV5-1|16|.|TRBD1|TRBJ2-1
CASSSLGQGARNEQFF
TGCGCCAGCAGCAGCCTGGGACAGGGGGCGAGGAATGAGCAGTTCTTC
>TRBV20-1|15|.|TRBD2|TRBJ2-1
CSALRLAGKLNEQFF
TGCAGTGCCCTGAGACTAGCGGGAAAGCTCAATGAGCAGTTCTTC
>TRBV7-9|17|many|.|TRBJ2-5
CASSRTSQARGRETQYF
TGTGCCAGCAGCCGCACGTCGCAGGCCCGGGGGAGGGAGACCCAGTACTTC
>TRBV12-2|16|few|.|TRBJ1-1
CASRLAPQGSNTEAFF
TGTGCAAGTCGCTTAGCGCCGCAGGGATCGAACACTGAAGCTTTCTTT
>TRBV18|14|.|TRBD2|TRBJ2-7
CASSLLAGGPEQYF
TGTGCCAGCTCACTACTAGCGGGAGGGCCCGAGCAGTACTTC
>TRBV7-2|13|.|.|TRBJ2-2
CASSSPTAGELFF
TGTGCCAGCAGCTCCCCGACCGCCGGGGAGCTGTTTTTT
>TRBV9|17|.|TRBD2|TRBJ2-1
CASSVGLAGGGGNEQFF
TGTGCCAGCAGCGTGGGACTAGCGGGAGGGGGAGGCAATGAGCAGTTCTTC
>TRBV7-3|13|medium-sized|.|TRBJ2-3
CASSLQSTDTQYF
TGTGCCAGCAGCTTACAGAGCACAGATACGCAGTATTTT
>TRBV19|15|.|.|TRBJ2-2
CASSIDREYTGELFF
TGTGCCAGTAGTATAGACAGGGAATACACCGGGGAGCTGTTTTTT
>TRBV4-2|16|few|TRBD1|TRBJ1-2
CASSQPTGGAPNGYTF
TGTGCCAGCAGCCAGCCCACAGGGGGCGCCCCTAATGGCTACACCTTC
>TRBV28|13|few|.|TRBJ2-7
CASSPRSSYEQYF
TGTGCCAGCAGTCCCCGGAGCTCCTACGAGCAGTACTTC
>TRBV7-8|15|many|.|TRBJ2-1
CASSLPQGSYNEQFF
TGTGCCAGCAGCCTACCCCAGGGATCCTACAATGAGCAGTTCTTC
>TRBV4-1|16|many|.|TRBJ2-6
CASSPGVHPGANVLTF
TGCGCCAGCAGCCCGGGTGTTCACCCCGGGGCCAACGTCCTGACTTTC
>TRBV7-3|16|few|TRBD2|TRBJ2-5
CASSALAGAPPETQYF
TGTGCCAGCAGCGCTCTAGCGGGAGCACCGCCAGAGACCCAGTACTTC
>TRBV28|16|.|.|TRBJ2-2
CASSLSFQGKDPELFF
TGTGCCAGCAGTTTATCGTTTCAGGGGAAGGATCCGGAGCTGTTTTTT
>TRBV24-1|17|many|TRBD1|TRBJ2-5
CATSDLPGQGFQETQYF
TGTGCCACCAGTGATTTGCCGGGACAGGGGTTTCAGGAGACCCAGTACTTC
>TRBV7-2|14|many|TRBD2|TRBJ2-5
CASSLGTSEETQYF
TGTGCCAGCAGCTTGGGGACTAGCGAAGAGACCCAGTACTTC
>TRBV6-1|16|few|.|TRBJ2-2
CASSERTGFSTGELFF
TGTGCCAGCAGTGAAAGAACGGGTTTTAGCACCGGGGAGCTGTTTTTT
>TRBV12-2|15|.|.|TRBJ2-1
CASRLGAGYYNEQFF
TGTGCAAGTCGCTTAGGAGCGGGGTATTACAATGAGCAGTTCTTC